These T cell receptor beta chains were read from a single sample in a study of blood T cell repertoires in COVID-19. The table came from immunoSEQ multiplex PCR; TCRdb's copy has only in-frame clones and leaves some out. The data show some 170,000 clones, 75% to 90% seen once. The source material was peripheral blood. All receptors come from an older woman with acute or convalescent COVID-19. The CDR3 runs from the conserved cysteine through the conserved F or W. The D gene is left open where the match is weak. Clone size is given for some rows only: seen once, a few or many times, or a class if the clone is expanded.

V	J	D	size	CDR3	DNA
TRBV7-3	TRBJ2-1	.	.	CASSSPGLQVANEQFF	TGTGCCAGCAGTTCACCGGGACTCCAGGTAGCCAATGAGCAGTTCTTC
TRBV4-1	TRBJ1-2	TRBD1	.	CASSPGTGARFYGYTF	TGCGCCAGCAGCCCTGGGACAGGGGCCAGATTCTATGGCTACACCTTC
TRBV28	TRBJ2-7	.	.	CASSWGSGYEQYF	TGTGCCAGCAGTTGGGGATCGGGGTACGAGCAGTACTTC
TRBV18	TRBJ2-6	.	.	CASSVQGLGAGANVLTF	TGTGCCAGCTCAGTGCAGGGGTTAGGAGCTGGGGCCAACGTCCTGACTTTC
TRBV6-6	TRBJ1-1	.	.	CASTQMGATEAFF	TGTGCCAGCACTCAGATGGGGGCAACTGAAGCTTTCTTT
TRBV5-5	TRBJ1-2	.	.	CASSSRLTDGYTF	TGTGCCAGCAGCTCGAGACTGACAGACGGCTACACCTTC
TRBV12-5	TRBJ2-6	TRBD1	.	CASGPAGTAGANVLTF	TGTGCTAGTGGCCCAGCCGGGACAGCTGGGGCCAACGTCCTGACTTTC
TRBV19	TRBJ2-1	.	.	CASSISSGPHNEQFF	TGTGCCAGTAGTATATCATCAGGCCCTCACAATGAGCAGTTCTTC
TRBV10-3	TRBJ2-3	.	.	CATASLGTDTQYF	TGTGCCACTGCTAGCCTTGGCACAGATACGCAGTATTTT
TRBV7-6	TRBJ2-1	.	.	CASSLAVLSSSYNEQFF	TGTGCCAGCAGCTTAGCAGTACTTTCCTCCTCCTACAATGAGCAGTTCTTC
TRBV19	TRBJ1-2	TRBD1	.	CASSTHRGAYGYTF	TGTGCCAGTAGTACACACAGGGGGGCCTATGGCTACACCTTC
TRBV5-8	TRBJ1-2	TRBD1	.	CASSWDRESYTF	TGTGCCAGCAGTTGGGACAGGGAAAGTTACACCTTC
TRBV3-1/TRBV3-2	TRBJ1-4	.	.	CASSQGSEKLFF	TGTGCCAGCAGCCAAGGTTCGGAAAAACTGTTTTTT
TRBV29-1	TRBJ1-2	.	.	CSVDLGRGNYGYTF	TGCAGCGTTGATCTGGGCAGGGGAAACTATGGCTACACCTTC
TRBV12-3/TRBV12-4	TRBJ1-2	.	.	CASSLQGGYTF	TGTGCCAGCAGTTTACAGGGCGGCTACACCTTC
TRBV28	TRBJ2-2	TRBD2	.	CATPGLASTGELFF	TGTGCCACCCCAGGACTAGCTTCAACCGGGGAGCTGTTTTTT
TRBV5-1	TRBJ2-2	.	.	CASSSGNTGELFF	TGCGCCAGCAGCTCAGGGAACACCGGGGAGCTGTTTTTT
TRBV15	TRBJ1-5	TRBD1	.	CATSRDGTGSNQPQHF	TGTGCCACCAGCAGAGATGGGACAGGGTCAAATCAGCCCCAGCATTTT
TRBV7-9	TRBJ1-2	.	.	CVSSLSPGQTYGYTF	TGTGTCAGCAGCTTATCGCCCGGACAGACCTATGGCTACACCTTC
TRBV6-5	TRBJ2-3	TRBD2	few	CASIGGRVGDTQYF	TGTGCCAGCATAGGCGGGAGGGTTGGAGATACGCAGTATTTT
TRBV10-3	TRBJ2-3	TRBD2	.	CAISDLAGGPGTQYF	TGTGCCATCAGTGACCTCGCGGGAGGGCCCGGTACGCAGTATTTT
TRBV28	TRBJ1-4	TRBD1	.	CASSENRGRNEKLFF	TGTGCCAGCAGTGAGAACAGGGGACGGAATGAAAAACTGTTTTTT
TRBV14	TRBJ2-4	TRBD2	.	CASSQAGLAGGRNIQYF	TGTGCCAGCAGCCAGGCCGGACTAGCGGGGGGTAGGAACATTCAGTACTTC
TRBV28	TRBJ1-6	.	.	CASSPAGGDSPLHF	TGTGCCAGCAGCCCGGCGGGGGGGGATTCACCCCTCCACTTT
TRBV19	TRBJ1-5	.	.	CASTGVRALREPQHF	TGTGCCAGTACAGGCGTCAGGGCCCTTCGTGAGCCCCAGCATTTT
TRBV6-6	TRBJ2-1	.	many	CASSYPGTPPNEQFF	TGTGCCAGCAGTTACCCAGGGACTCCCCCTAATGAGCAGTTCTTC
TRBV5-1	TRBJ2-7	TRBD2	.	CASSSPIAGVYEQYF	TGCGCCAGCAGCTCCCCAATAGCGGGGGTTTACGAGCAGTACTTC
TRBV9	TRBJ2-2	.	.	CASSVGPETGELFF	TGTGCCAGCAGCGTAGGCCCCGAGACCGGGGAGCTGTTTTTT
TRBV10-2	TRBJ2-1	TRBD2	.	CASLEAGGLLGEQFF	TGCGCCAGCCTTGAGGCGGGAGGGCTTCTGGGTGAGCAGTTCTTC
TRBV5-1	TRBJ2-2	TRBD1	.	CASSLALLGQGGGELFF	TGCGCCAGCAGCTTGGCCCTCCTGGGACAGGGAGGCGGGGAGCTGTTTTTT
TRBV12-3/TRBV12-4	TRBJ1-2	TRBD1	.	CASRLQGARGYTF	TGTGCCAGCAGACTACAGGGGGCGAGGGGCTACACCTTC
TRBV18	TRBJ1-1	TRBD1	few	CASSPYRGNTEAFF	TGTGCCAGCTCACCTTACAGGGGGAACACTGAAGCTTTCTTT